This entry lists 7 T cell receptor beta chains sequenced from one sample in a study of blood T cell repertoires in COVID-19. Sequenced by immunoSEQ multiplex PCR; TCRdb stores in-frame clones only, minus some. This table has under 150,000 clones, 84% appearing once. The specimen sequenced was PBMCs or T cells enriched from blood (not recorded which). The receptors were gathered from a man aged 45-65 years in a cohort exposed to, infected with or recovered from COVID-19 (not recorded which).

The CDR3 loop is CAWSPTRGNIQYF. DNA for the CDR3: TGTGCCTGGAGTCCGACAAGGGGAAACATTCAGTACTTC. The rearrangement uses TRBV30 and TRBJ2-4, with D perhaps matching TRBD1 (5 bases). Germline assignment: CDR1 GTSNPN and CDR2 SVGIG (reference sequence). This CDR3 has 13 amino acids. Between the trimmed V and J ends, which lost 2 bases and 6 bases, there was a span of 11 bases.

The J gene is TRBJ2-3, the V gene TRBV28; 13 positions match TRBD2. The CDR3 is made up of 16 amino acids. Unmatched junction bases numbered 12, after V lost 4 bases and J lost 11 bases. CDR1 and CDR2 (germline): MDHEN, SYDVKM. As DNA, the CDR3 is TGTGCCAGCAGTTCAACTACTAGCGGGAGGGCCGAGGGGCAGTATTTT. Residues: CASSSTTSGRAEGQYF.

The rearrangement joins TRBV7-6 to TRBJ2-5; no clear D. CDR3 size: 15 residues. The germline V gene has CDR1 SGHVS and CDR2 FNYEAQ. V gave up 2 bases and J gave up 1 base, with 11 bases separating them. CDR3 region: CASSLTITAQETQYF. In DNA form, the CDR3 reads TGTGCCAGCAGCTTAACGATTACAGCCCAAGAGACCCAGTACTTC.

The chain employs TRBV9 and TRBJ1-2; no definite D call. This CDR3 is 14 amino acids long. With 4 bases removed from V and 0 bases from J, the gap between germline ends came to 10 bases. Germline CDR1 is SGDLS and CDR2 is YYNGEE. CDR3 nucleotides: TGTGCCAGCAGCTTACTGGAGGCTAACTATGGCTACACCTTC. The encoded protein is CASSLLEANYGYTF. The full variable domain, its missing parts supplied by reference TRBV9 and TRBJ1-2, is DSGVTQTPKHLITATGQRVTLRCSPRSGDLSVYWYQQSLDQGLQFLIQYYNGEERAKGNILERFSAQQFPDLHSELNLSSLELGDSALYFCASSLLEANYGYTFGSGTRLTVV.

The CDR3 here is CASSPRTGGRGEQYF. CDR3 nucleotides: TGTGCCAGCAGTCCGAGGACAGGGGGGAGGGGGGAGCAGTACTTC. The chain recombines TRBV6-5 with TRBJ2-7, with 10 positions matching TRBD1. CDR1 is MNHEY and CDR2 is SVGAGI in the germline V gene. V shed 5 bases, J shed 7 bases, and the junction held 11 bases outside the gene matches. The CDR3 sequence is 15 residues long.

The chain uses TRBV24-1 and TRBJ2-2; 14 positions agree with TRBD2. J was trimmed by 6 bases and V by 4 bases; bases with no gene match: 15. The CDR3 runs to 20 residues. Germline V gives CDR1 KGHDR, CDR2 SFDVKD. CDR3 sequence: CATSEAVWTGTSGSPGELFF. The CDR3 region has the DNA TGTGCCACCAGTGAGGCGGTCTGGACAGGGACTAGCGGGAGCCCCGGGGAGCTGTTTTTT.

The CDR3 coding sequence is TGTGCCAGCAGACAGGACAGGGTGGGGACCCAGTACTTC. Its protein product is CASRQDRVGTQYF. The genes are TRBV7-6 and TRBJ2-5, with TRBD1 matching 8 bases. Losses at the gene ends were 6 bases for V and 7 bases for J; bases not matched to a gene: 7. Per germline, CDR1 SGHVS and CDR2 FNYEAQ. The CDR3 covers 13 residues.